The next 24 T cell receptor beta chains were all read from a single sample in a study of cytomegalovirus exposure and HLA in healthy donors. It was with 60 Vbeta and 13 Jbeta primers that the PCR ran. Assay used: immunoSEQ multiplex PCR; TCRdb lists only in-frame clones, some missing. The table has 50,000 to 70,000 clones, approximately 80% seen once; the top ten hold around 2.6%. The specimen was PBMCs. The receptors derive from a female donor in good health and CMV-seronegative.

This clone occurred once. The chain carries TRBV27 and TRBJ2-3; 9 bases agree with TRBD2. This CDR3 has 16 amino acids. After removal of 4 bases from V and 5 bases from J, the junction contained 10 bases not matched to a gene. CDR1 and CDR2 from the germline V gene are MNHEY and SMNVEV (reference sequence). The CDR3 loop is CASSSAGGQGVDTQYF. In DNA form, the CDR3 reads TGTGCCAGCAGTTCTGCGGGGGGGCAGGGGGTAGATACGCAGTATTTT.

This clone was seen a handful of times. The genes are TRBV5-5 and TRBJ2-3; perhaps TRBD2 as D (6 bases). Looked up from germline, CDR1 is SGHKS and CDR2 is YYEKEE (reference sequence). V was shortened by 0 bases and J by 0 bases, with 8 bases between the two germline ends. The CDR3 sequence is 15 residues long. The CDR3, as DNA: TGTGCCAGCAGCTTGGAGCGGGCTAGCACAGATACGCAGTATTTT. Translated, it gives CASSLERASTDTQYF. The variable domain in full, completed from reference TRBV5-5 and TRBJ2-3, reads DAGVTQSPTHLIKTRGQQVTLRCSPISGHKSVSWYQQVLGQGPQFIFQYYEKEERGRGNFPDRFSARQFPNYSSELNVNALLLGDSALYLCASSLERASTDTQYFGPGTRLTVL.

The chain links TRBV2 to TRBJ2-1; tentative D call: TRBD2 (6 bases). The CDR3 contains 15 residues. Per germline, CDR1 SNHLY and CDR2 FYNNEI. V was shortened by 7 bases and J by 3 bases, with 16 bases between the two germline ends. The CDR3 nucleotides read TGTGCCAGCACCGAGGAGGTGGAGGGCTACAATGAGCAGTTCTTC. This gives the protein CASTEEVEGYNEQFF. The variable domain in full, with the rest retrieved from reference TRBV2 and TRBJ2-1, is EPEVTQTPSHQVTQMGQEVILRCVPISNHLYFYWYRQILGQKVEFLVSFYNNEISEKSEIFDDQFSVERPDGSNFTLKIRSTKLEDSAMYFCASTEEVEGYNEQFFGPGTRLTVL.

V is TRBV2 and J is TRBJ2-7; D is perhaps TRBD1 (7 bases). The CDR3 covers 15 residues. Germline lookup yields CDR1 SNHLY and CDR2 FYNNEI. Trimming cost V 3 bases and J 3 bases, with 15 bases left between them. The CDR3 coding sequence is TGTGCCAGCAGTGAGGGCCCAGGGGGGTACTACGAGCAGTACTTC. It codes for CASSEGPGGYYEQYF. The full variable domain, in which reference TRBV2 and TRBJ2-7 provide the parts outside the CDR3, is EPEVTQTPSHQVTQMGQEVILRCVPISNHLYFYWYRQILGQKVEFLVSFYNNEISEKSEIFDDQFSVERPDGSNFTLKIRSTKLEDSAMYFCASSEGPGGYYEQYFGPGTRLTVT.

The chain recombines TRBV5-6 with TRBJ2-7, with D perhaps TRBD2 (5 bases). The ends were cut back, 3 bases at V and 3 bases at J, with 7 bases in the middle. The CDR3 extends over 12 amino acids. The germline V gene has CDR1 SGHDT and CDR2 YYEEEE. CDR3 sequence (DNA): TGTGCCAGCAGCTCCGGGGTCTACGAGCAGTACTTC. This codes for CASSSGVYEQYF.

This chain uses TRBV5-1 with TRBJ2-1; 8 positions match TRBD1. CDR1 is SGHRS and CDR2 is YFSETQ in the germline V gene. The CDR3 spans 14 residues. V lost 4 bases and J lost 5; bases outside the gene matches: 5. CDR3 region: CASSDIQGDNEQFF. The CDR3 DNA sequence: TGCGCCAGCAGCGACATACAGGGGGACAATGAGCAGTTCTTC.

The V gene is TRBV30, the J gene TRBJ2-7; possibly TRBD1 for D (5 bases). V was pared by 2 bases and J by 5 bases, with 28 bases between. CDR1 and CDR2 (germline): GTSNPN, SVGIG (reference sequence). The CDR3 totals 18 residues. The CDR3 DNA is TGTGCCTGGAGTCTTTTGGTGACCCCAGGGAAACTACGTCACGAGCAGTACTTC. Its protein product is CAWSLLVTPGKLRHEQYF.

This clone has a handful of counts. The chain couples TRBV7-2 to TRBJ2-7; the D gene is possibly TRBD1 (5 bases). Trimming removed 1 base from V and 3 bases from J, with 10 bases in between. This CDR3 contains 14 residues. CDR1 SGHTA and CDR2 FQGNSA come from the germline V gene. The CDR3 spells CASSLGQLGYEQYF. CDR3 sequence (DNA): TGTGCCAGCAGCTTAGGACAGCTGGGCTACGAGCAGTACTTC.

This rearrangement joins TRBV7-2 to TRBJ2-3, with a weak D call TRBD1 (6 bases). The CDR3 is 14 amino acids. The germline V and J ends were trimmed by 6 bases and 5 bases, with 15 bases remaining between them. Germline V CDR1 and CDR2: SGHTA, FQGNSA. The CDR3 coding sequence is TGTGCCAGCAGTACACAGGGTAGGAAAGATACGCAGTATTTT. It yields the protein CASSTQGRKDTQYF. The complete variable domain, with remaining parts taken from reference TRBV7-2 and TRBJ2-3, reads GAGVSQSPSNKVTEKGKDVELRCDPISGHTALYWYRQSLGQGLEFLIYFQGNSAPDKSGLPSDRFSAERTGGSVSTLTIQRTQQEDSAVYLCASSTQGRKDTQYFGPGTRLTVL.

J is TRBJ1-2 and V is TRBV12-1. TRBV12-1 is a recognized pseudogene. The CDR3 has 16 amino acids. CDR3 protein: CASSFAATDNNYGYTF. The CDR3, as DNA: TGTGCCAGCAGCTTTGCAGCGACGGATAATAACTATGGCTACACCTTC.

The chain employs TRBV25-1 and TRBJ1-4, with TRBD1 matching over 8 bases. V lost 5 bases and J lost 6; bases outside the gene matches: 8. CDR1 and CDR2 from the germline V gene are MGHDK and SYGVNS. The CDR3 is 15 amino acids. Here the CDR3 reads CASSPDRGYDEKLFF. The CDR3 region has the DNA TGTGCCAGCAGTCCCGACAGGGGATATGATGAAAAACTGTTTTTT. The full variable domain, with the rest looked up from reference TRBV25-1 and TRBJ1-4, is EADIYQTPRYLVIGTGKKITLECSQTMGHDKMYWYQQDPGMELHLIHYSYGVNSTEKGDLSSESTVSRIRTEHFPLTLESARPSHTSQYLCASSPDRGYDEKLFFGSGTQLSVL.

Comment on this clone: Germline and junction disagree at one end, which may indicate a read error. The chain recombines TRBV7-9 with TRBJ1-1; no reliable D call. Germline assignment: CDR1 SEHNR and CDR2 FQNEAQ (reference sequence). There are 12 residues in the CDR3. DNA for the CDR3: TGTTCCAGCAGCTACCAGACTGCTGAAGCTTTCTTT. It is translated as CSSSYQTAEAFF.

On this clone: The junction does not match germline at one end; this may be a read error. The chain has TRBV19 and TRBJ2-3; D remains ambiguous. Germline V gene sequence: CDR1 LNHDA, CDR2 SQIVND (reference sequence). The CDR3 is 14 amino acids. CDR3 nucleotide sequence: TGTGTCAGTAGGAAGACATCGAGCACAGATACGCAGTATTTT. Amino acid sequence: CVSRKTSSTDTQYF. Based on the CDR3 plus reference TRBV19 and TRBJ2-3, the full variable domain is DGGITQSPKYLFRKEGQNVTLSCEQNLNHDAMYWYRQDPGQGLRLIYYSQIVNDFQKGDIAEGYSVSREKKESFPLTVTSAQKNPTAFYLCVSRKTSSTDTQYFGPGTRLTVL.

The chain combines TRBV6-1 with TRBJ1-2; 7 positions agree with TRBD1. J lost 2 bases, V lost 5 bases, and 8 bases had no gene match. This CDR3 is built from 15 residues. The germline V gene encodes CDR1 MNHNS and CDR2 SASEGT. Written as DNA, the CDR3 is TGTGCCAGCAGTCGACAGGGCCCCCGGAACTATGGCTACACCTTC. Amino acid sequence: CASSRQGPRNYGYTF.

This rearrangement joins TRBV7-9 to TRBJ1-2, with D tentatively TRBD1 (5 bases). This CDR3 is built from 16 residues. Trimming removed 4 bases at V and 3 bases at J, with 18 bases between. Germline V gene lookup returns CDR1 SEHNR and CDR2 FQNEAQ (reference sequence). CDR3 nucleotides: TGTGCCAGCAGCTCCTCTGATAGGGGTAATGACTATGGCTACACCTTC. It specifies CASSSSDRGNDYGYTF. The whole variable domain, filled in from reference TRBV7-9 and TRBJ1-2, reads DTGVSQNPRHKITKRGQNVTFRCDPISEHNRLYWYRQTLGQGPEFLTYFQNEAQLEKSRLLSDRFSAERPKGSFSTLEIQRTEQGDSAMYLCASSSSDRGNDYGYTFGSGTRLTVV.

V and J are TRBV5-6 and TRBJ1-4; weak D call: TRBD1 (6 bases). Germline V gene data show CDR1 as SGHDT and CDR2 as YYEEEE. This CDR3 region has 14 residues. Trimming cost V 4 bases and J 7 bases, with 14 bases left between them. The CDR3 here is CASSEAGVGEKLFF. The CDR3 region has the DNA TGTGCCAGCAGCGAAGCAGGGGTCGGTGAAAAACTGTTTTTT.

CDR3 region: CASSPGSLSMEQYF. In DNA form, the CDR3 reads TGTGCCAGCAGCCCGGGGTCTCTTTCAATGGAGCAGTATTTT. The V call is TRBV9, the J call TRBJ2-3; perhaps TRBD2 as D (5 bases). V was pared by 4 bases and J by 11 bases, with 20 bases between. Germline V CDR1 and CDR2: SGDLS, YYNGEE. The CDR3 is made up of 14 amino acids.

This sequence joins TRBV13 and TRBJ2-6; no reliable D call. Trimming removed 2 bases from V and 2 bases from J, with 7 bases in between. In germline, CDR1 is PRHDT, CDR2 FYEKMQ (reference sequence). This CDR3 is built from 15 residues. The CDR3 coding sequence is TGTGCCAGCAGCTTACAGTATGCTGGGGCCAACGTCCTGACTTTC. It specifies CASSLQYAGANVLTF.

V gene TRBV5-6 combines with J gene TRBJ1-1; a possible D gene is TRBD1 (6 bases). Germline values: CDR1 SGHDT, CDR2 YYEEEE. Trimming left V 4 bases short and J 4 bases short, with 11 bases between. This CDR3 has 13 amino acids. The CDR3 DNA is TGTGCCAGCAGCCCAGGGGAGGGCACTGAAGCTTTCTTT. Residues: CASSPGEGTEAFF.

J is TRBJ2-3 and V is TRBV6-5, with 7 bases lining up with TRBD2. The CDR3 sequence is 13 residues long. The trim removed 0 bases at V and 9 bases at J, leaving 3 bases unmatched. Germline assignment: CDR1 MNHEY and CDR2 SVGAGI. In DNA form, the CDR3 reads TGTGCCAGCAGTTACTCGCCCGGGGGGACGCAGTATTTT. Its translation: CASSYSPGGTQYF.

This clone has more than one count but fewer than ten. This chain uses TRBV6-5 with TRBJ2-2; TRBD2 is a possible D gene (5 bases). Germline values: CDR1 MNHEY, CDR2 SVGAGI. This CDR3 is 12 amino acids long. Trimming shortened V by 6 bases and J by 9 bases, and 11 bases separated the two germline ends. CDR3 in amino acids: CASSLGNRELFF. CDR3 DNA: TGTGCCAGCAGCCTCGGGAACCGGGAGCTGTTTTTT.

The chain links TRBV30 to TRBJ1-4, with D unclear. Trimming pared 1 base from V and 8 bases from J, leaving 11 bases between. CDR1 is GTSNPN and CDR2 is SVGIG in the germline V gene (reference sequence). The CDR3 has 13 amino acids. This CDR3 reads CAWSDVGREKLFF. The CDR3, as DNA: TGTGCCTGGAGTGACGTAGGGAGGGAAAAACTGTTTTTT.

The V and J genes are TRBV30 and TRBJ1-6; D may be TRBD1 (5 bases). Germline V gene lookup returns CDR1 GTSNPN and CDR2 SVGIG (reference sequence). V lost 6 bases, J lost 0 bases, and 24 bases lay in between. The CDR3 contains 19 residues. Here the CDR3 DNA reads TGTGCCTGCCCCGAGGGGCGCGCGGGGCCTGGCTCCTATAATTCACCCCTCCACTTT. Translating gives CACPEGRAGPGSYNSPLHF.

The chain is built from TRBV7-6 and TRBJ2-7; possible D gene TRBD2, 6 bases. Germline-derived CDR1 and CDR2 are SGHVS and FNYEAQ. The CDR3 spans 16 residues. Trimming pared 3 bases from V and 1 base from J, leaving 16 bases between. The CDR3: CASSFGGGDSSYEQYF. The CDR3 nucleotides read TGTGCCAGCAGCTTTGGGGGTGGGGACTCATCCTACGAGCAGTACTTC. The full variable domain, its missing parts supplied by reference TRBV7-6 and TRBJ2-7, is GAGVSQSPRYKVTKRGQDVALRCDPISGHVSLYWYRQALGQGPEFLTYFNYEAQQDKSGLPNDRFSAERPEGSISTLTIQRTEQRDSAMYRCASSFGGGDSSYEQYFGPGTRLTVT.